What follows are 27 T cell receptor beta chains derived from one specimen sequenced in a study of cytomegalovirus exposure and HLA in healthy donors. PCR employed 60 Vbeta and 13 Jbeta primers. Data came from immunoSEQ multiplex PCR; TCRdb stores just in-frame clones and leaves some out. In the table there are roughly 80,000 clones, 81% of which are singletons. The specimen was PBMCs. These receptors all stem from a woman between 25 and 40 years old in good health and CMV-seronegative.

The rearrangement uses TRBV7-9 and TRBJ2-7; 7 positions match TRBD1. Germline lookup yields CDR1 SEHNR and CDR2 FQNEAQ (reference sequence). Trimming took 5 bases from V and 2 from J; bases not matched to a gene: 9. The CDR3 spans 15 residues. The CDR3 bases are TGTGCCAGCAGCCCGATTCTGGGACAGACCTACGAGCAGTACTTC. Translation: CASSPILGQTYEQYF.

V usage is TRBV5-1 and J usage is TRBJ1-3; TRBD1 agrees at 10 bases. V was pared by 0 bases and J by 7 bases, with 1 base of the junction left unmatched. Germline CDR1 SGHRS, CDR2 YFSETQ. The CDR3 length is 14 residues. The DNA of the CDR3 is TGCGCCAGCAGCTTGGGGACAGGGGGGAACACCATATATTTT. It encodes CASSLGTGGNTIYF.

The rearrangement uses TRBV7-8 and TRBJ1-3; TRBD1 is a possible D gene (5 bases). Germline-derived CDR1 and CDR2 are SGHVS and FQNEAQ. The CDR3 sequence is 16 residues long. V lost 1 base and J 0 bases, leaving 10 bases between the germline ends. The CDR3 reads CASSLVDMPSGNTIYF. In DNA, the CDR3 is TGTGCCAGCAGCTTAGTGGACATGCCCTCTGGAAACACCATATATTTT. Looking up the rest from reference TRBV7-8 and TRBJ1-3 gives the full variable domain: GAGVSQSPRYKVAKRGQDVALRCDPISGHVSLFWYQQALGQGPEFLTYFQNEAQLDKSGLPSDRFFAERPEGSVSTLKIQRTQQEDSAVYLCASSLVDMPSGNTIYFGEGSWLTVV.

This clone was seen a handful of times. CDR3 coding DNA: TGTGCCAGCAGTCCTGACAAGTACGAGCAGTACTTC. As protein: CASSPDKYEQYF. This chain links TRBV6-5 with TRBJ2-7; no firm D call. Germline lookup yields CDR1 MNHEY and CDR2 SVGAGI. V was trimmed by 5 bases and J by 4 bases, leaving 9 bases between them. The CDR3 is made up of 12 amino acids.

The chain employs TRBV2 and TRBJ1-2, with D perhaps matching TRBD1 (5 bases). V was pared by 4 bases and J by 0 bases, with 9 bases between. There are 14 residues in the CDR3. CDR1 is SNHLY and CDR2 is FYNNEI in the germline V gene. For the CDR3, the DNA is TGTGCCAGCAGTGGACAGTCAACTAACTATGGCTACACCTTC. Its protein is CASSGQSTNYGYTF.

This clone was observed a handful of times. The CDR3 region has the DNA TGTGCCAGCAGCGCCAGCGGGAACTACAATGAGCAGTTCTTC. The encoded protein is CASSASGNYNEQFF. The chain is built from TRBV9 and TRBJ2-1; 7 bases agree with TRBD2. This CDR3 region has 14 residues. The germline V gene has CDR1 SGDLS and CDR2 YYNGEE. Trimming at V came to 3 bases and at J to 3 bases, leaving 3 bases not matched to a gene.

This chain links TRBV7-2 with TRBJ2-1; 13 bases map to TRBD2. The CDR3 contains 16 residues. J was trimmed by 7 bases and V by 5 bases; bases with no gene match: 8. Germline CDR1 reads SGHTA; CDR2 reads FQGNSA. The CDR3 nucleotides read TGTGCCAGCAGCCCCCAACTAGCGGGAGGGCTGAATGAGCAGTTCTTC. It specifies CASSPQLAGGLNEQFF. The whole variable domain, remainder taken from reference TRBV7-2 and TRBJ2-1, is GAGVSQSPSNKVTEKGKDVELRCDPISGHTALYWYRQSLGQGLEFLIYFQGNSAPDKSGLPSDRFSAERTGGSVSTLTIQRTQQEDSAVYLCASSPQLAGGLNEQFFGPGTRLTVL.

The gene calls are TRBV5-1 and TRBJ2-5; no reliable D call. This CDR3 has 15 residues. The germline CDR1 and CDR2 sequences are SGHRS and YFSETQ. V was cut by 0 bases and J by 4 bases, with 13 bases left in between. DNA of the CDR3: TGCGCCAGCAGCTTGGCACCGGGTTCCTCAGAGACCCAGTACTTC. Translated: CASSLAPGSSETQYF.

V usage is TRBV28 and J usage is TRBJ2-5; 7 bases line up with TRBD2. The J call may be in error: the DNA end matches TRBJ2-7 better. Germline CDR1 is MDHEN and CDR2 is SYDVKM. The CDR3 contains 16 residues. The CDR3 loop reads CASSRGVGGSWYEQYF. CDR3 DNA: TGTGCCAGCAGTCGCGGCGTTGGCGGGAGTTGGTACGAGCAGTACTTC.

This rearrangement joins TRBV14 to TRBJ1-5; possibly TRBD1 for D (5 bases). There are 14 residues in the CDR3. Germline lookup yields CDR1 SGHDN and CDR2 FVKESK. Trimming left V 2 bases short and J 2 bases short, with 7 bases between. The CDR3 here is CASSQRGGNQPQHF. CDR3 bases: TGTGCCAGCAGCCAACGGGGGGGCAATCAGCCCCAGCATTTT.

This clone was detected once. The chain employs TRBV7-2 and TRBJ1-3; tentative D call: TRBD1 (5 bases). Between the trimmed V and J ends, which lost 0 bases and 11 bases, there was a span of 11 bases. Germline V gene data show CDR1 as SGHTA and CDR2 as FQGNSA. The CDR3 is 13 residues long. As DNA, the CDR3 is TGTGCCAGCAGCTTAGCACAGGAGAACGCCATATATTTT. It is translated as CASSLAQENAIYF.

This clone came up once. This rearrangement joins TRBV29-1 to TRBJ1-2; 9 nucleotides align to TRBD1. V lost 4 bases, J lost 2 bases, and 11 bases stayed unmatched. Germline values: CDR1 SQVTM, CDR2 ANQGSEA. The CDR3 consists of 16 residues. The CDR3 DNA reads as TGCAGCGTTGCCCCCCTTCCGGGACAGGGAAACTATGGCTACACCTTC. This sequence encodes CSVAPLPGQGNYGYTF.

This clone was seen only once. The chain uses TRBV27 and TRBJ2-7; 9 nucleotides agree with TRBD2. This CDR3 has 17 amino acids. From germline, CDR1 is MNHEY and CDR2 SMNVEV (reference sequence). The junction had 13 bases not matched to a gene; V was cut back by 4 bases and J by 3 bases. CDR3 in DNA: TGTGCCAGCAGTTCCCCCGTGCGGGAGGGTCTCTACTACGAGCAGTACTTC. Translated, it gives CASSSPVREGLYYEQYF.

The CDR3 spells CASSANFDRDGNTIYF. Written as DNA, the CDR3 is TGTGCCAGCAGCGCAAATTTCGACAGGGATGGAAACACCATATATTTT. The chain joins TRBV7-9 to TRBJ1-3, with TRBD1 identical over 7 bases. V was clipped by 5 bases and J by 3 bases; unmatched bases: 10. CDR3 size: 16 residues. CDR1 is SEHNR, CDR2 FQNEAQ, per germline (reference sequence).

The chain has TRBV28 and TRBJ2-5; the match to TRBD1 covers 8 bases. Trimming at V came to 3 bases and at J to 3 bases, leaving 6 bases not matched to a gene. The germline gives CDR1 MDHEN, CDR2 SYDVKM. This CDR3 is built from 15 residues. The CDR3 here is CASSFQGAGEETQYF. As DNA, the CDR3 is TGTGCCAGCAGTTTCCAGGGGGCAGGGGAAGAGACCCAGTACTTC.

CDR3 sequence reads: CASSLWTGGQGTDTQYF. CDR3 nucleotides: TGTGCCAGCAGTTTATGGACTGGGGGACAGGGGACAGATACGCAGTATTTT. The genes are TRBV28 and TRBJ2-3, with 10 bases fitting TRBD1. CDR1 is MDHEN and CDR2 is SYDVKM in the germline V gene. With 0 bases clipped from V and 3 bases from J, the junction kept 6 bases outside the gene matches. The CDR3 has 17 residues.

The chain joins TRBV7-8 to TRBJ1-2; possible D gene TRBD1, 6 bases. CDR3 size: 13 residues. Per the germline V gene, CDR1 is SGHVS and CDR2 is FQNEAQ. V was trimmed by 5 bases and J by 8 bases, leaving 15 bases between them. The CDR3 bases are TGTGCCAGCAGCGATACGACAGGCCAAGGCTACACCTTC. Amino acids: CASSDTTGQGYTF.

The gene calls are TRBV5-4 and TRBJ1-2, with 8 bases identical to TRBD1. The CDR3 covers 14 residues. The V gene's germline CDR1 is SGHNT and CDR2 YYREEE (reference sequence). After removal of 7 bases from V and 6 bases from J, the junction contained 11 bases not matched to a gene. CDR3 loop: CASGDRMVTNGYTF. The CDR3 coding sequence is TGTGCCAGCGGGGACAGGATGGTAACTAATGGCTACACCTTC. Combining the CDR3 with reference TRBV5-4 and TRBJ1-2 gives the whole variable domain ETGVTQSPTHLIKTRGQQVTLRCSSQSGHNTVSWYQQALGQGPQFIFQYYREEENGRGNFPPRFSGLQFPNYSSELNVNALELDDSALYLCASGDRMVTNGYTFGSGTRLTVV.

The chain has TRBV9 and TRBJ1-2; 9 positions match TRBD1. The CDR3 runs to 14 residues. The junction had 5 bases not matched to a gene; V was cut back by 4 bases and J by 4 bases. From germline, CDR1 is SGDLS and CDR2 YYNGEE. In nucleotides, the CDR3 is TGTGCCAGCAGCCCCCGGGACAGGGTCTATGGCTACACCTTC. The encoded protein is CASSPRDRVYGYTF.

The CDR3 DNA reads as TGTGCCATCAGTTCGGACACTAACTATGGCTACACCTTC. Protein sequence: CAISSDTNYGYTF. The chain combines TRBV10-3 with TRBJ1-2, with TRBD1 as a possible D gene (5 bases). Germline CDR1 and CDR2: ENHRY and SYGVKD. The CDR3 is made up of 13 amino acids. V gave up 5 bases and J gave up 0 bases, with 7 bases separating them.

The DNA for the CDR3 is TGCGCCAGCAGCCAATACGCGGAGGGTGGCTACACCTTC. It yields the protein CASSQYAEGGYTF. The chain carries TRBV4-3 and TRBJ1-2; D unresolved. Germline loops: CDR1 LGHNA, CDR2 YSLEER. The CDR3 contains 13 residues. Trimming left V 2 bases short and J 7 bases short, with 11 bases between.

The chain employs TRBV20-1 and TRBJ1-2; D call uncertain. The CDR3 consists of 9 residues. V lost 6 bases and J 8 bases, leaving 7 bases between the germline ends. The germline V gene has CDR1 DFQATT and CDR2 SNEGSKA (reference sequence). For the CDR3, the DNA is TGCAGTGCCGCGATGGGCTACACCTTC. Its translation is CSAAMGYTF.

This clone has only one observation. The rearrangement links TRBV2 to TRBJ2-7, with D possibly being TRBD1 (5 bases). The germline CDR1 and CDR2 sequences are SNHLY and FYNNEI. With 7 bases removed from V and 3 bases from J, the gap between germline ends came to 13 bases. This CDR3 spans 13 amino acids. The CDR3 spells CASTQGPIYEQYF. The CDR3 DNA follows: TGTGCCAGCACTCAGGGCCCGATCTACGAGCAGTACTTC.

On this clone: At one end the junction does not follow the germline gene, possibly because of a read error. This chain links TRBV7-9 with TRBJ2-2; TRBD2 is a possible D gene (7 bases). CDR3 length: 16 residues. Germline V gene data show CDR1 as SEHNR and CDR2 as FQNEAQ (reference sequence). The CDR3 DNA follows: TGTTCCAGCAGCTTCGACAGGACTAGGGGCACCGGGGAGCTGTTTTTT. Translating gives CSSSFDRTRGTGELFF. Supplemented by reference TRBV7-9 and TRBJ2-2, the full variable domain reads DTGVSQNPRHKITKRGQNVTFRCDPISEHNRLYWYRQTLGQGPEFLTYFQNEAQLEKSRLLSDRFSAERPKGSFSTLEIQRTEQGDSAMYLCSSSFDRTRGTGELFFGEGSRLTVL.

The rearrangement links TRBV27 to TRBJ2-1; 14 bases map to TRBD2. CDR1 and CDR2 from the germline V gene are MNHEY and SMNVEV (reference sequence). After removal of 4 bases from V and 8 bases from J, the junction contained 4 bases not matched to a gene. This CDR3 region has 15 residues. The CDR3 region is CASSSAGLAGDEQFF. CDR3 bases: TGTGCCAGCAGTTCCGCGGGACTAGCGGGAGATGAGCAGTTCTTC.

This clone has only a few counts. The chain joins TRBV6-1 to TRBJ1-2; possible D gene TRBD1, 5 bases. Germline V gene sequence: CDR1 MNHNS, CDR2 SASEGT. The CDR3 length is 14 residues. Trimming shortened V by 5 bases and J by 7 bases, and 17 bases separated the two germline ends. The CDR3 nucleotides read TGTGCCAGCAGTCTAGGCGTAGGGGTGGGTGGCTACACCTTC. It codes for CASSLGVGVGGYTF.

As to this clone: The same CDR3 also results from other DNA sequences found in this sample. The rearrangement links TRBV19 to TRBJ2-7; 7 bases match TRBD1. CDR1 and CDR2 from the germline V gene are LNHDA and SQIVND (reference sequence). V trimming: 5 bases; J trimming: 3 bases; junction bases outside the gene matches: 4. This CDR3 region has 13 residues. CDR3 region: CASSLRTGYEQYF. CDR3 DNA sequence: TGTGCCAGTAGTCTCCGGACAGGCTACGAGCAGTACTTC.